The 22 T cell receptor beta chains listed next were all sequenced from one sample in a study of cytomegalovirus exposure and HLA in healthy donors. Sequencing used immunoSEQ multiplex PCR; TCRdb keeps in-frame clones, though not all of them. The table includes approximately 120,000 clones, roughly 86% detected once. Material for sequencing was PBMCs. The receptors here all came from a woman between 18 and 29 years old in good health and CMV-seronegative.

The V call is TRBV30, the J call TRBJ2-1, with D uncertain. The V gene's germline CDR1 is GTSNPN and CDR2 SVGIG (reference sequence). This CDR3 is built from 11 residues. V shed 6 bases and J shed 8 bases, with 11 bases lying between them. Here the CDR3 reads CACSSYDEQFF. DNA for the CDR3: TGTGCCTGTAGCTCTTACGATGAGCAGTTCTTC.

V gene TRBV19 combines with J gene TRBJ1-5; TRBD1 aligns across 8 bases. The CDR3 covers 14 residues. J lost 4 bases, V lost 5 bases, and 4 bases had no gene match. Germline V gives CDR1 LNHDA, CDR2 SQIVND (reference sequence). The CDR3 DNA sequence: TGTGCCAGTAGTGGGGACAGGAGAAATCAGCCCCAGCATTTT. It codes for CASSGDRRNQPQHF.

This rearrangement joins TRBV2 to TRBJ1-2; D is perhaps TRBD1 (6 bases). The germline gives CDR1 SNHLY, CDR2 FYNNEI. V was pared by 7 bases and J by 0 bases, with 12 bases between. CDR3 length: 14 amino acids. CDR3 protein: CASMLTGANYGYTF. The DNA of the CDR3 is TGTGCCAGCATGCTGACAGGAGCTAACTATGGCTACACCTTC.

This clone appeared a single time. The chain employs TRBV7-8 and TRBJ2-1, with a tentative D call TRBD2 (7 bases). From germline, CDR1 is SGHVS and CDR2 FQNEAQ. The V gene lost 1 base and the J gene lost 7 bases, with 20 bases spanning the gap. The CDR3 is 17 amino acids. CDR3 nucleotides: TGTGCCAGCAGCTTAGGGAGGGGGGGCGCGTTAAAAAATGAGCAGTTCTTC. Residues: CASSLGRGGALKNEQFF.

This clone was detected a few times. The CDR3 coding sequence is TGTGCCAGCATGGGACAGATCTACGAGCAGTACTTC. This encodes CASMGQIYEQYF. The chain has TRBV2 and TRBJ2-7, with 7 bases aligning to TRBD1. V shed 7 bases and J 3 bases; nucleotides not matched to a gene: 3. CDR1 and CDR2 from the germline V gene are SNHLY and FYNNEI. The CDR3 spans 12 residues.

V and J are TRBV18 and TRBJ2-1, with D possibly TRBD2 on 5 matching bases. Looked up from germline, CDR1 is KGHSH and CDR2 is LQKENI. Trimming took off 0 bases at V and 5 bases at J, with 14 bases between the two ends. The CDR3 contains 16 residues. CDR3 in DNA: TGTGCCAGCTCACCACCAAAACGGGATAATCACAATGAGCAGTTCTTC. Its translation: CASSPPKRDNHNEQFF.

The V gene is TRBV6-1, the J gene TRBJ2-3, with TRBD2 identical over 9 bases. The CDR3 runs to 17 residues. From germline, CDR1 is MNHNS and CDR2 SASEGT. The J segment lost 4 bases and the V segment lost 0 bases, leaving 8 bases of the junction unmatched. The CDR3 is CASSEAMGGGAADTQYF. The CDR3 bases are TGTGCCAGCAGTGAAGCGATGGGCGGGGGGGCCGCAGATACGCAGTATTTT.

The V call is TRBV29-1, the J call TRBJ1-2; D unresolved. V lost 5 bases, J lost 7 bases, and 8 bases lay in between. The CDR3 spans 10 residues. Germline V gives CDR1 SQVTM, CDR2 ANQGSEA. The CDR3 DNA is TGCAGCGTTTTCCTCCTTGGCTACACCTTC. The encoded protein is CSVFLLGYTF.

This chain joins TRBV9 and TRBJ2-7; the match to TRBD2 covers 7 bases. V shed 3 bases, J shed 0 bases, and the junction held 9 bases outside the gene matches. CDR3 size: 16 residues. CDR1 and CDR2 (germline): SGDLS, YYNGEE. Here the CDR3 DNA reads TGTGCCAGCAGCGAGGGAGGGGACGTAGCCTCCTACGAGCAGTACTTC. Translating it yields CASSEGGDVASYEQYF.

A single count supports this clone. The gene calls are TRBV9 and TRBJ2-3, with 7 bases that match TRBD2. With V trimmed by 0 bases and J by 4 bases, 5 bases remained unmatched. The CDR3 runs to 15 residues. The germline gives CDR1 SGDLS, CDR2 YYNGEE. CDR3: CASSVGGGRPDTQYF. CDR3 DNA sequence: TGTGCCAGCAGCGTAGGGGGGGGAAGGCCAGATACGCAGTATTTT. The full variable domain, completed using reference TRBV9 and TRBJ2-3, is DSGVTQTPKHLITATGQRVTLRCSPRSGDLSVYWYQQSLDQGLQFLIQYYNGEERAKGNILERFSAQQFPDLHSELNLSSLELGDSALYFCASSVGGGRPDTQYFGPGTRLTVL.

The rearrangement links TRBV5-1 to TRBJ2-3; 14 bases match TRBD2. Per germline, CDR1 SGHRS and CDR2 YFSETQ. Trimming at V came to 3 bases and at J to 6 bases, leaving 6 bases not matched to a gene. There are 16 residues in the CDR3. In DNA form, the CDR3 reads TGCGCCAGCAGCTCGGAGGGACTAGCGGGAGTCGATACGCAGTATTTT. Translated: CASSSEGLAGVDTQYF.

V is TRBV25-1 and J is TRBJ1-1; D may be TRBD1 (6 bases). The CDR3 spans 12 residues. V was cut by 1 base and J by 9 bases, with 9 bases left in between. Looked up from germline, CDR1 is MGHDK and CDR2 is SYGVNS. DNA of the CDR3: TGTGCCAGCAGTGAATCCAGGGGTAAAGCTTTCTTT. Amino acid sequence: CASSESRGKAFF.

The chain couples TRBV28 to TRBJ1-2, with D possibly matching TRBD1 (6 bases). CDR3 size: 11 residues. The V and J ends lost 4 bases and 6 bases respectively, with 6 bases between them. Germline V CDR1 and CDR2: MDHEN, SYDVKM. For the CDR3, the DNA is TGTGCCAGCAGTTCAGGGGATGGCTACACCTTC. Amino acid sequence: CASSSGDGYTF.

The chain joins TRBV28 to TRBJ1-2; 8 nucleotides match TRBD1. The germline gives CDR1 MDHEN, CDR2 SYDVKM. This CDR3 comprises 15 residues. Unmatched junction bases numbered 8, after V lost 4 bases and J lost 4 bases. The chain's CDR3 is CASSSTGQASYGYTF. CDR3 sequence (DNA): TGTGCCAGCAGTTCCACGGGACAGGCTAGCTATGGCTACACCTTC.

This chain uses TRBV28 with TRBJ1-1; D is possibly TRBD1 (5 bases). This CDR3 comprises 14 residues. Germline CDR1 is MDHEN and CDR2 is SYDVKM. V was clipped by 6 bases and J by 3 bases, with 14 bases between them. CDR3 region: CASSTGGRYTEAFF. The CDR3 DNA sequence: TGTGCCAGCAGCACCGGGGGTAGATACACTGAAGCTTTCTTT.

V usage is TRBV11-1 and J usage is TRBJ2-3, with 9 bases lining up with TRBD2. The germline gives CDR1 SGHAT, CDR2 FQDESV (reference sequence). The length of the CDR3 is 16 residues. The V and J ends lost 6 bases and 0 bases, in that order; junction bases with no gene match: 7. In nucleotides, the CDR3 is TGTGCCAGCAGTGGAGCGGGGGGTGCTAGCACAGATACGCAGTATTTT. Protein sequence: CASSGAGGASTDTQYF.

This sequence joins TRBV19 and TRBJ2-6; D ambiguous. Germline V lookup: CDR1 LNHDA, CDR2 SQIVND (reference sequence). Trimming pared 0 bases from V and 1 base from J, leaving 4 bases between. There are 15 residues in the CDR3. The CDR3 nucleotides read TGTGCCAGTAGTATAGATAAATCTGGGGCCAACGTCCTGACTTTC. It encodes CASSIDKSGANVLTF.

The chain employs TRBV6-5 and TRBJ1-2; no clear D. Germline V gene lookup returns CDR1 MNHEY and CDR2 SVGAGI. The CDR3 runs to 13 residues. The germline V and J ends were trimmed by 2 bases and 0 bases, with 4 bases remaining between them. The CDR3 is CASSYATNYGYTF. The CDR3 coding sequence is TGTGCCAGCAGTTACGCGACTAACTATGGCTACACCTTC.

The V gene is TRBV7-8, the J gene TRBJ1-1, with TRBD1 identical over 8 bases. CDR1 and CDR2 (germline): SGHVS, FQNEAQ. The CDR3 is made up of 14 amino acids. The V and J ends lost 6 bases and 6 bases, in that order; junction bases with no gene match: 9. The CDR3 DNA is TGTGCCAGCAGACTCACAGGGGGAAGCGCTGAAGCTTTCTTT. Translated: CASRLTGGSAEAFF. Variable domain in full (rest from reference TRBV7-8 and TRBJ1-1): GAGVSQSPRYKVAKRGQDVALRCDPISGHVSLFWYQQALGQGPEFLTYFQNEAQLDKSGLPSDRFFAERPEGSVSTLKIQRTQQEDSAVYLCASRLTGGSAEAFFGQGTRLTVV.

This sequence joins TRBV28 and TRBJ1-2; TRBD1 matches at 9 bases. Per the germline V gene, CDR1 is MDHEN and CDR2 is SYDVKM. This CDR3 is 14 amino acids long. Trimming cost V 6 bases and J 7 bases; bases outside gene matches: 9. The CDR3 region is CASSLTGGVFGYTF. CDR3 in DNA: TGTGCCAGCAGCTTGACAGGGGGGGTGTTTGGCTACACCTTC.

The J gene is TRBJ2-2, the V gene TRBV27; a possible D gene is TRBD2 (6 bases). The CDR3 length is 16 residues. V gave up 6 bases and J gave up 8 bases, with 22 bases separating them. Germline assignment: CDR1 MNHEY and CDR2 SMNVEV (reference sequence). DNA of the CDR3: TGTGCCAGCAGCTTAACGGGGGTTTACATTTCAGGGGAGCTGTTTTTT. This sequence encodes CASSLTGVYISGELFF.

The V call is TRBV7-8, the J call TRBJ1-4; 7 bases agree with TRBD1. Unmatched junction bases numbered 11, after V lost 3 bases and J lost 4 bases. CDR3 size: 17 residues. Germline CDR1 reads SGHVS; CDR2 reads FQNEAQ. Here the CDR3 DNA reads TGTGCCAGCAGCTTGGTTCCTCGACAGGGACTTAATGAAAAACTGTTTTTT. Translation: CASSLVPRQGLNEKLFF. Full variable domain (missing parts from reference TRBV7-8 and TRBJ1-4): GAGVSQSPRYKVAKRGQDVALRCDPISGHVSLFWYQQALGQGPEFLTYFQNEAQLDKSGLPSDRFFAERPEGSVSTLKIQRTQQEDSAVYLCASSLVPRQGLNEKLFFGSGTQLSVL.